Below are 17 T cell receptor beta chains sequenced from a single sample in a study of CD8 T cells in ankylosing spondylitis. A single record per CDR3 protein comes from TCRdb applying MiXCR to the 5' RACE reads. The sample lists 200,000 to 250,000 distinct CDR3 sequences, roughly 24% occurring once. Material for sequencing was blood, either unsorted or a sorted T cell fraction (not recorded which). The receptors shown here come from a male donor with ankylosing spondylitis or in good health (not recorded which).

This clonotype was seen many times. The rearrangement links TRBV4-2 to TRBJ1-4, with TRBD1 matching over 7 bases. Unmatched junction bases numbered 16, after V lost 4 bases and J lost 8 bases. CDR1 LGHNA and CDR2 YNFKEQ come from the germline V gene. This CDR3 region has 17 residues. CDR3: CASSPNPTGRKYEKLFF. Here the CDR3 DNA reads TGTGCCAGCAGCCCGAATCCGACAGGGCGAAAATACGAAAAACTGTTTTTT.

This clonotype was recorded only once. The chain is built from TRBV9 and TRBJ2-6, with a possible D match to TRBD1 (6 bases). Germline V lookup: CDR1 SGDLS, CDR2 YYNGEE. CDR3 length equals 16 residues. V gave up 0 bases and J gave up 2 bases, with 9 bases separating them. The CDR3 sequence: CASSVGQDPGANVLTF. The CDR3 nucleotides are TGTGCCAGCAGCGTAGGACAGGACCCTGGGGCCAACGTCCTGACTTTC.

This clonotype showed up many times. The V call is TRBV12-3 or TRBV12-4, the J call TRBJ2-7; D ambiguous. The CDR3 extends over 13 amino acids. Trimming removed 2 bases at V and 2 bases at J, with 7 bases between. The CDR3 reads CASSLSGAYEQYF. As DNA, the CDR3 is TGTGCCAGCAGTTTATCTGGGGCCTACGAGCAGTACTTC.

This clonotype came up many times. CDR3 DNA: TGTGCCAGCAGTTATACCGCTCTTACACAGGTTATGTACGAGCAGTACTTC. Translation: CASSYTALTQVMYEQYF. The chain uses TRBV6-5 and TRBJ2-7; a possible D gene is TRBD1 (5 bases). V was cut by 3 bases and J by 4 bases, with 22 bases left in between. The CDR3 sequence is 17 residues long. Germline assignment: CDR1 MNHEY and CDR2 SVGAGI.

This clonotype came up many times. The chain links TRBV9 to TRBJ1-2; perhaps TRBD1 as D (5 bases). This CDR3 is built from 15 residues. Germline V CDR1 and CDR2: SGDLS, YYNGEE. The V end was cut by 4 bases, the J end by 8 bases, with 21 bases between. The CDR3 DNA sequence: TGTGCCAGCAGCTCATTCCAACGTCCAGGGTCCGGCTACACCTTC. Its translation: CASSSFQRPGSGYTF. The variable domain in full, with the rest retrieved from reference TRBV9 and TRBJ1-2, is DSGVTQTPKHLITATGQRVTLRCSPRSGDLSVYWYQQSLDQGLQFLIQYYNGEERAKGNILERFSAQQFPDLHSELNLSSLELGDSALYFCASSSFQRPGSGYTFGSGTRLTVV.

CDR3 residues: CASSFSGSQYEQYF. DNA for the CDR3: TGTGCCAGCAGTTTTAGCGGGAGTCAATACGAGCAGTACTTC. The V gene is TRBV12-3 or TRBV12-4, the J gene TRBJ2-7; the match to TRBD2 covers 9 bases. This CDR3 is 14 amino acids long. V was pared by 3 bases and J by 4 bases, with 4 bases of the junction left unmatched.

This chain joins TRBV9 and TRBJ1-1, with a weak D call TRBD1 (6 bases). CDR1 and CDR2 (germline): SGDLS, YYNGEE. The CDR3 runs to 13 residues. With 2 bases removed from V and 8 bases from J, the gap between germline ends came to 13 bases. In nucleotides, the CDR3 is TGTGCCAGCAGCGTGGGCTTGGACAGAGAAGCTTTCTTT. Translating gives CASSVGLDREAFF. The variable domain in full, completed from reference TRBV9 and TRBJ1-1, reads DSGVTQTPKHLITATGQRVTLRCSPRSGDLSVYWYQQSLDQGLQFLIQYYNGEERAKGNILERFSAQQFPDLHSELNLSSLELGDSALYFCASSVGLDREAFFGQGTRLTVV.

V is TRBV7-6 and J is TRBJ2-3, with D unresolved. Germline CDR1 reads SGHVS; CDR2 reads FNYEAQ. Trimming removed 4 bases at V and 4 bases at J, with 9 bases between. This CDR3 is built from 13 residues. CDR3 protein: CASSSFWSDTQYF. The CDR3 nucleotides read TGTGCCAGCAGCTCCTTTTGGTCAGATACGCAGTATTTT.

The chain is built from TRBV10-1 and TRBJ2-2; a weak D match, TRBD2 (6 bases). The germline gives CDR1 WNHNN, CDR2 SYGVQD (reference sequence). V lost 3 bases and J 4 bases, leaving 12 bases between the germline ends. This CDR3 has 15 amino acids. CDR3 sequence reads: CASSDHVSGTGELFF. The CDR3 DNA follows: TGCGCCAGCAGTGACCATGTTAGCGGCACCGGGGAGCTGTTTTTT.

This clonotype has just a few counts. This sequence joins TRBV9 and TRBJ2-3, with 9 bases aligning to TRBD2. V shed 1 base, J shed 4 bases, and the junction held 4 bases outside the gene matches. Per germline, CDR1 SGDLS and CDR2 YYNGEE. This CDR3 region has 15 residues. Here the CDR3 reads CASSVSSGMADTQYF. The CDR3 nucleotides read TGTGCCAGCAGCGTATCTAGCGGGATGGCAGATACGCAGTATTTT.

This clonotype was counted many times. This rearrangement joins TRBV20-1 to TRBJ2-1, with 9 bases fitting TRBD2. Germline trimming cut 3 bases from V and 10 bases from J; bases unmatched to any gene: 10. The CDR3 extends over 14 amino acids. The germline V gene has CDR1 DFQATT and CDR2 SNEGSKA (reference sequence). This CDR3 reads CSASSGSGSGEQFF. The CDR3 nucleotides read TGCAGTGCTAGTTCGGGTAGCGGGAGCGGGGAGCAGTTCTTC.

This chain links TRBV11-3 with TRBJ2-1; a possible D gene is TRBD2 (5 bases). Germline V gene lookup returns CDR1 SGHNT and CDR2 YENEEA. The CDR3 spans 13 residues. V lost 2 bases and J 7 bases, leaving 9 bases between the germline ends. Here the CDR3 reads CASSLFGENEQFF. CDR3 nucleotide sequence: TGTGCCAGCAGCTTATTCGGGGAGAATGAGCAGTTCTTC.

The CDR3 DNA reads as TGTGCCAGCAGCGTCAGGGTAGCGGGAGCTGACGAGCAGTACTTC. Translated, it gives CASSVRVAGADEQYF. The J gene is TRBJ2-7, the V gene TRBV9; TRBD2 matches 9 bases. Germline CDR1 SGDLS, CDR2 YYNGEE. V was pared by 2 bases and J by 5 bases, with 8 bases of the junction left unmatched. CDR3 length: 15 amino acids.

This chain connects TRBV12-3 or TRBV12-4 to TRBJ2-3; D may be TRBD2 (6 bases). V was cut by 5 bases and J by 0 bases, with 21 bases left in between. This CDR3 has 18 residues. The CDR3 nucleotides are TGTGCCAGCAGTCCCCGGGCGAGTAGCGGAACTAGCACAGATACGCAGTATTTT. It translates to CASSPRASSGTSTDTQYF.

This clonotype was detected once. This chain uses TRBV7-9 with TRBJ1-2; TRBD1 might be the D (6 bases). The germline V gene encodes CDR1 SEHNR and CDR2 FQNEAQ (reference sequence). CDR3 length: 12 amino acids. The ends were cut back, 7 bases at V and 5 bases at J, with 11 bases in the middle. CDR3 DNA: TGTGCCAGCACCCTTACAGGGTATGGCTACACCTTC. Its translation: CASTLTGYGYTF.

For the CDR3, the DNA is TGTGCCATTTCCCAGGGGCATCAGGATGAAAAACTGTTTTTT. Residues: CAISQGHQDEKLFF. The chain has TRBV10-3 and TRBJ1-4; D possibly corresponds to TRBD1 (6 bases). Trimming took off 9 bases at V and 6 bases at J, with 17 bases between the two ends. Germline V lookup: CDR1 ENHRY, CDR2 SYGVKD. This CDR3 is built from 14 residues.

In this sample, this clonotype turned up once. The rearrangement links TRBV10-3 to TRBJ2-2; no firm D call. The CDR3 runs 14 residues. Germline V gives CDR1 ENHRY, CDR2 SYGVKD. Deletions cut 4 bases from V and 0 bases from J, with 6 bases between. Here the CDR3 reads CAISGQANTGELFF. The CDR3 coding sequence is TGTGCCATCAGTGGGCAGGCGAACACCGGGGAGCTGTTTTTT.